This is a list of T cell receptor beta chains from one sample in a study of identical twins. TCRdb re-called the 5' RACE reads with MiXCR, one entry per CDR3 protein. Among hundreds of thousands of distinct CDR3 sequences listed, about 20% were seen once. These same data were also listed under a study on T cells expressing NK-cell markers.

Sequenced input: PBMCs. The receptors come from a woman aged 18-29 years in good health. Each CDR3 is given with its conserved first and last residue. A D gene is named only where the DNA matches it firmly. A clone size is listed for some rows: how often the clone was seen (once, few, many), or a class if it is expanded.

TRBD1,TRBV24-1,NA,TRBJ2-7,TGTGCCAGGAGAGACAGGGTTCGCGAGCAGTACTTC,CARRDRVREQYF
TRBD1,TRBV11-2,NA,TRBJ2-7,TGTGCCAGCAGCTTAGATCGGGACAGGCTGTACGAGCAGTACTTC,CASSLDRDRLYEQYF
NA,TRBV6-1,NA,TRBJ2-3,TGTGCCAGCAGTCCCGATCTAGTGAAAGATACGCAGTATTTT,CASSPDLVKDTQYF
NA,TRBV20-1,few,TRBJ1-3,TGCAGTGCGCTCAGACAAAGCTCTGGAAACACCATATATTTT,CSALRQSSGNTIYF
NA,TRBV6-1,NA,TRBJ2-3,TGTGCCAGCTCCCGAGCCGGGGATGGAACAGATACGCAGTATTTT,CASSRAGDGTDTQYF
NA,TRBV6-1,few,TRBJ2-5,TGTGCCAGCGGATGGACGGGACGGCAAGAGACCCAGTACTTC,CASGWTGRQETQYF
NA,TRBV12-5,few,TRBJ2-7,TGTGCTAGTGGTGATCCTATGACTGGACGAGAGCAGTACTTC,CASGDPMTGREQYF
NA,TRBV14,many,TRBJ2-6,TGTGCCAGCAACTCTGGGGCCAACGTCCTGACTTTC,CASNSGANVLTF
NA,TRBV12-3/TRBV12-4,many,TRBJ2-3,TGTGCCAGCAGTTTGCCGGGAAGCACAGATACGCAGTATTTT,CASSLPGSTDTQYF
NA,TRBV5-1,many,TRBJ1-1,TGCGCCAGCAGCTTTACAGGGTTGAACACTGAAGCTTTCTTT,CASSFTGLNTEAFF
TRBD1,TRBV20-1,NA,TRBJ2-7,TGCAGTGCTCTGCGTCCCGGGACAGTCGACTACGAGCAGTACTTC,CSALRPGTVDYEQYF
NA,TRBV7-2,NA,TRBJ1-2,TGTGCCAGCAGCCCGCACAGGGATTATGGCTACACCTTC,CASSPHRDYGYTF
NA,TRBV5-1,NA,TRBJ2-5,TGCGCCAGCAGCTATCAGCCGGGGAGCCATGAGACCCAGTACTTC,CASSYQPGSHETQYF
NA,TRBV5-6,NA,TRBJ1-1,TGTGCCAGCAACAAAGGGAAGGGCATGAACACTGAAGCTTTCTTT,CASNKGKGMNTEAFF
NA,TRBV29-1,few,TRBJ1-2,TGCAGCGTGGAGGGGAGGGCCGGCTACACCTTC,CSVEGRAGYTF
NA,TRBV6-2/TRBV6-3,few,TRBJ2-7,TGTGCCAGCATTAAGGGGAAGGCGGCCTACGAGCAGTACTTC,CASIKGKAAYEQYF
NA,TRBV20-1,few,TRBJ2-2,TGCAGTGCTAGTGAGGAAAACACCGGGGAGCTGTTTTTT,CSASEENTGELFF
TRBD1,TRBV7-9,few,TRBJ1-1,TGTGCCAGCAGCTTAGTATCAGGGGGCAGGACTGAAGCTTTCTTT,CASSLVSGGRTEAFF
NA,TRBV12-3/TRBV12-4,NA,TRBJ1-3,TGTGCCAGCATCCAGGGACACACCATATATTTT,CASIQGHTIYF
NA,TRBV6-1,NA,TRBJ2-2,TGTGCCAGCCTCCCAGGCCCGAACACCGGGGAGCTGTTTTTT,CASLPGPNTGELFF
NA,TRBV13,NA,TRBJ1-1,TGTGCCAGCAGCGAGACCGGGCCGGCTCGCTTT,CASSETGPARF
NA,TRBV6-1,few,TRBJ2-3,TGTGCCAGCAGTGAAGCGGGGCCTACGTATTTT,CASSEAGPTYF
NA,TRBV20-1,NA,TRBJ2-3,TGCAGGGCCGCCGGGGACCATAGCACAGATACGCAGTATTTT,CRAAGDHSTDTQYF
NA,TRBV9,NA,TRBJ2-3,TGTGCCAGCAGCGGCCACCGGAGGGGAGATACGCAGTATTTT,CASSGHRRGDTQYF
NA,TRBV12-3/TRBV12-4,NA,TRBJ1-1,TGTGCCAGCAGTTTAAGGGGTATCACTGAAGCTTTCTTT,CASSLRGITEAFF
NA,TRBV12-3/TRBV12-4,many,TRBJ2-7,TGTGCCAGCACCCAGGGGGGGGCGAGGAACGAGCAGTACTTC,CASTQGGARNEQYF
NA,TRBV9,few,TRBJ2-1,TGTGCCAGCAGCGTTTCCCAGGGGTCCCAGCAGTTCTTC,CASSVSQGSQQFF
NA,TRBV20-1,NA,TRBJ1-2,TGCAGTGCTGATCACTCGGGCGACTATGGCTACACCTTC,CSADHSGDYGYTF
TRBD1,TRBV27,NA,TRBJ2-7,TGTGCCAGCAGTTCCCCCGACAGGGTAGCCTACGAGCAGTACTTC,CASSSPDRVAYEQYF
NA,TRBV27,few,TRBJ1-1,TGTGCCAGCGCAGGGGAGGGCACTGAAGCTTTCTTT,CASAGEGTEAFF
TRBD2,TRBV29-1,few,TRBJ2-1,TGCAGCGTCTCGAGCGGGAGCTACAATGAGCAGTTCTTC,CSVSSGSYNEQFF
TRBD1,TRBV6-1,NA,TRBJ1-2,TGTGCCAGCACCTCTGGGGACAGTTACTATGGCTACACCTTC,CASTSGDSYYGYTF